This TCR beta chain was recorded in a study of identical twins. As concerns this clonotype: As yet, its antigen is unknown.

The germline V gene encodes CDR1 SGHNT and CDR2 YENEEA. The CDR3 consists of 13 residues. Trimming cost V 8 bases and J 5 bases, with 15 bases left between them. Study observations and caveats: Out-of-frame alpha sequences shared by twins showed excess low generation probability.

Everyone who gave samples was a healthy Caucasian. TCRdb passed the 5' RACE reads through MiXCR, listing each CDR3 protein once. The table lists approximately 630,000 distinct CDR3 sequences, about 7.6% of them singletons. The same data also went into a second study, on yellow fever vaccine responses in identical twins.

Sequencing was carried out using PBMCs. This clonotype was obtained from a woman between 18 and 30 years old in good health. The chain employs TRBV11-3 and TRBJ2-5; D is perhaps TRBD2 (5 bases). Here the CDR3 DNA reads TGTGCCAGCCGGGAAGGGTATGCGGAGACCCAGTACTTC. This encodes CASREGYAETQYF.